Below, one T cell receptor beta chain is given with its context. The antigen is unknown. The data originate from a study of Ad26.COV2.S vaccination and SARS-CoV-2 variants. The study, taken as a whole, reports: Those who received vaccine or placebo ended up with similar non-spike TCR breadth.

The assay was immunoSEQ multiplex PCR, and TCRdb's table has in-frame clones only and misses some. The sample has some 340,000 clones, about 86% seen once. Treatment specified: approximately 18 received Ad26.COV2.S at low or high dose, single or two shots; roughly 5 received placebo; per-sample allocation not given. The samples were gathered on day 63 after the first injection of vaccine or placebo. Boston supplied an adult donor aged 18-55 years. V shed 5 bases and J shed 4 bases, with 14 bases lying between them. CDR1 SEHNR and CDR2 FQNEAQ come from the germline V gene (reference sequence). This CDR3 has 15 amino acids.

V usage is TRBV7-9 and J usage is TRBJ2-2; D is unclear. The sample here was peripheral blood, taken in a trial of Ad26.COV2.S vaccine versus placebo. This receptor was obtained from a person between 18 and 59 years old who received the Ad26.COV2.S COVID-19 vaccine or a placebo. The CDR3 DNA follows: TGTGCCAGCAGCCCCAGGAGACTGACCACCGGGGAGCTGTTTTTT. Protein product: CASSPRRLTTGELFF.